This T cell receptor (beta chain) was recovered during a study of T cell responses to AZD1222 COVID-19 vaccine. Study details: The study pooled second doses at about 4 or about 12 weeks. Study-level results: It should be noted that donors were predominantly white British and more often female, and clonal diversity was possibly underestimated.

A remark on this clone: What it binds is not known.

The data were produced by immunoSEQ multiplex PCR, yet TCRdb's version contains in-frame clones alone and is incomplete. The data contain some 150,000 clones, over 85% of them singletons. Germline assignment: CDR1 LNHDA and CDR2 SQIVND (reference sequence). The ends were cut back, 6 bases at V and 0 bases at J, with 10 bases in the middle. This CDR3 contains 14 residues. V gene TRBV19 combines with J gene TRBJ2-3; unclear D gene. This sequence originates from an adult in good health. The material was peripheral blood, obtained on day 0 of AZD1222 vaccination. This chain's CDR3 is CASSPTSSTDTQYF. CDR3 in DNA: TGTGCCAGTAGCCCTACCTCAAGCACAGATACGCAGTATTTT.